The rows below give T cell receptor beta chains drawn from one sample of a study of molecular identifiers for immune sequencing clone quantification. One entry per CDR3 protein, called by TCRdb with MiXCR from the PCR reads. The sample lists around 470,000 distinct CDR3 sequences, less than 30% seen once, with 0.7% to 0.9% in the top ten. Sequencing used naive CD8+ T cells from blood, with Jurkat cell RNA spiked in. Source of these receptors: a human donor in good health. Some libraries in this study had Jurkat cell RNA spiked in. CDR3s include the opening cysteine and the closing phenylalanine or tryptophan. The order of the fields is J gene, clone size, D gene, V gene, CDR3 protein, CDR3 DNA. The D gene is left open where the match is weak. Some rows have no size entry. The others give once, few or many, or a class for an expanded clone.

>TRBJ1-5|few|TRBD1|TRBV20-1
CSASASPDRGSQPQHF
TGCAGTGCTAGCGCCTCCCCCGACAGGGGAAGCCAGCCCCAGCATTTT
>TRBJ1-3|few|.|TRBV20-1
CSARQSVGLTGNTIYF
TGCAGTGCTAGACAATCGGTCGGTTTAACCGGAAACACCATATATTTT
>TRBJ1-5|many|TRBD1|TRBV20-1
CSARVYDREQPQHF
TGCAGTGCTAGAGTATACGACAGGGAACAGCCCCAGCATTTT
>TRBJ2-5|few|TRBD1|TRBV27
CASSLRQGVGTWETQYF
TGTGCCAGCAGTTTACGACAGGGGGTCGGGACTTGGGAGACCCAGTACTTC
>TRBJ2-5|.|.|TRBV4-3
CASSQDGTGTSQTQYF
TGCGCCAGCAGCCAAGATGGGACAGGGACTAGCCAGACCCAGTACTTC
>TRBJ1-5|few|TRBD1|TRBV3-1
CASSQTQGGNQPQHF
TGTGCCAGCAGCCAAACCCAGGGGGGGAATCAGCCCCAGCATTTT
>TRBJ2-2|few|.|TRBV7-7
CASSREGQANTGELFF
TGTGCTAGCAGCCGCGAGGGACAAGCGAACACCGGGGAGCTGTTTTTT
>TRBJ2-2|many|TRBD2|TRBV20-1
CSARGGLAGEDTGELFF
TGCAGTGCTAGAGGTGGACTAGCGGGAGAGGACACCGGGGAGCTGTTTTTT
>TRBJ2-3|many|TRBD2|TRBV6-5
CASSRGLAGGTDTQYF
TGTGCCAGCAGTCGCGGACTAGCGGGAGGGACAGATACGCAGTATTTT
>TRBJ2-7|many|.|TRBV29-1
CSVDGGEGHPGYEQYF
TGCAGCGTTGACGGGGGCGAGGGACACCCCGGGTACGAGCAGTACTTC
>TRBJ2-1|.|.|TRBV4-3
CASSQEIGVSNEQFF
TGCGCCAGCAGCCAAGAGATAGGCGTAAGCAATGAGCAGTTCTTC
>TRBJ1-5|many|.|TRBV27
CASSLFSNSNQPQHF
TGTGCCAGCAGTTTGTTTTCCAACAGCAATCAGCCCCAGCATTTT
>TRBJ2-5|many|.|TRBV20-1
CSASYREETQYF
TGCAGTGCTAGCTATCGGGAAGAGACCCAGTACTTC
>TRBJ1-4|.|.|TRBV13
CASSWNRGAYEKLFF
TGTGCCAGCAGCTGGAATCGCGGGGCGTATGAAAAACTGTTTTTT
>TRBJ1-5|few|.|TRBV12-3/TRBV12-4
CASSPGHNSNQPQHF
TGTGCCAGCAGTCCCGGACACAATAGCAATCAGCCCCAGCATTTT
>TRBJ2-1|few|.|TRBV6-2/TRBV6-3
CASSQGGAGNEQFF
TGTGCCAGCAGCCAAGGAGGGGCGGGCAATGAGCAGTTCTTC
>TRBJ2-3|.|.|TRBV14
CASSRSPGGTQYF
TGTGCCAGCAGCCGATCCCCCGGGGGTACGCAGTATTTT
>TRBJ2-7|few|.|TRBV7-6
CASSFAESYEQYF
TGTGCCAGCAGCTTTGCCGAAAGCTACGAGCAGTACTTC
>TRBJ2-1|few|.|TRBV5-4
CASSPVRGVASYNEQFF
TGTGCCAGCAGCCCCGTCCGTGGGGTAGCTTCCTACAATGAGCAGTTCTTC
>TRBJ2-3|.|.|TRBV12-3/TRBV12-4
CASSSYQGDAQYF
TGTGCCAGCAGTTCTTACCAGGGAGATGCGCAGTATTTT
>TRBJ1-1|.|.|TRBV4-1
CASSQDLLPATEASF
TGCGCCAGCAGCCAAGATTTACTTCCCGCGACTGAAGCTTCCTTT
>TRBJ2-7|.|TRBD2|TRBV12-3/TRBV12-4
CASSPSGSGGYEQYF
TGTGCCAGCAGTCCGTCCGGTAGCGGGGGGTACGAGCAGTACTTC
>TRBJ2-1|.|.|TRBV19
CASSIGGRGSPNEQFF
TGTGCCAGTAGTATAGGAGGAAGGGGTTCACCCAATGAGCAGTTCTTC
>TRBJ1-2|.|TRBD1|TRBV11-2
CASSSTGTGPGYTF
TGTGCCAGCAGCTCCACTGGGACAGGGCCTGGCTACACCTTC
>TRBJ1-2|few|.|TRBV7-9
CASSPDPPYGYTF
TGTGCCAGCAGTCCCGATCCCCCCTATGGCTACACCTTC
>TRBJ2-7|many|TRBD1|TRBV19
CASSAGTGSSYEQYF
TGCGCCAGCAGCGCGGGGACAGGGAGCTCCTACGAGCAGTACTTC
>TRBJ2-2|many|.|TRBV29-1
CSALRAGNTGELFF
TGCAGCGCACTCAGGGCGGGAAACACCGGGGAGCTGTTTTTT
>TRBJ2-3|.|TRBD2|TRBV20-1
CSTNGASGTSTDTQYF
TGCAGTACCAACGGGGCTAGCGGGACTAGCACAGATACGCAGTATTTT
>TRBJ2-7|.|.|TRBV5-4
CASSADSDIYEQYF
TGTGCCAGCAGCGCCGACAGCGACATCTACGAGCAGTACTTC
>TRBJ2-1|.|.|TRBV4-1
CASSQGSSSSYNEQFF
TGCGCCAGCAGCCAAGGGTCGTCGAGCTCCTACAATGAGCAGTTCTTC
>TRBJ2-7|.|TRBD2|TRBV11-2
CASSLVAGDWDEQYF
TGTGCCAGCAGCTTAGTGGCGGGGGACTGGGACGAGCAGTACTTC
>TRBJ2-1|.|.|TRBV7-2
CASGRGYNEQFF
TGTGCCAGCGGAAGGGGGTACAATGAGCAGTTCTTC